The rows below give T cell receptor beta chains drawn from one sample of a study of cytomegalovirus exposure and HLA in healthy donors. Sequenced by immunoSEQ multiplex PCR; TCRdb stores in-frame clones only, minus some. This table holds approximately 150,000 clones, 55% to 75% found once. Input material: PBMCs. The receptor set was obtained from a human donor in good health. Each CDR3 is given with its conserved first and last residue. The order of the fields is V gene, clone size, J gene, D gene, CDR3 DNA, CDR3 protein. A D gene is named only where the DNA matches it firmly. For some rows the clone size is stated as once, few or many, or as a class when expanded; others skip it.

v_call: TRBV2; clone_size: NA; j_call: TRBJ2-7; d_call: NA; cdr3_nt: TGTGCCAGCAGTGAACAGCGATCCTACGAGCAGTACTTC; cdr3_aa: CASSEQRSYEQYF
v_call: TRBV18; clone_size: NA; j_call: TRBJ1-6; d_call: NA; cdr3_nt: TGTGCCAGCTCACCCTTTGTACCACCGGAGGAGAACCTCCACTTT; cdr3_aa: CASSPFVPPEENLHF
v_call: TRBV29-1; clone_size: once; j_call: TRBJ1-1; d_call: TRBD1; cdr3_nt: TGCAGCGTTTCCAGGGGGGAAGGGACTGAAGCTTTCTTT; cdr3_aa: CSVSRGEGTEAFF
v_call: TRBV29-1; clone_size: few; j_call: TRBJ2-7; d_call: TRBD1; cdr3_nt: TGCAGCGTTGAAGTAGGGACAGGGGGCGCCGAGCAGTACTTC; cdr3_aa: CSVEVGTGGAEQYF
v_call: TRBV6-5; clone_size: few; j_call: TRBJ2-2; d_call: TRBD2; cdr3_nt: TGTGCCAGCTGGATCGGGGGGGTTCCCGGGGAGCTGTTTTTT; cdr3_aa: CASWIGGVPGELFF
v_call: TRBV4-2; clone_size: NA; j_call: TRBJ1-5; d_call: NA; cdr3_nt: TGTGCCAGCAGCCAAGGAATAAGGGGTAGCCATCAGCCCCAGCATTTT; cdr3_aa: CASSQGIRGSHQPQHF
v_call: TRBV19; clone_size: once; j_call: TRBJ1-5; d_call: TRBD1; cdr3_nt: TGTGCCAGTAGTGACTGGACAGGGACCCTACTTTATCAGCCCCAGCATTTT; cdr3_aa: CASSDWTGTLLYQPQHF
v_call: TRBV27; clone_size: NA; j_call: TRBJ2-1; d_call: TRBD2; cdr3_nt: TGTGCCAGCACAAGAGCGGGGTACAATGAGCAGTTCTTC; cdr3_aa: CASTRAGYNEQFF
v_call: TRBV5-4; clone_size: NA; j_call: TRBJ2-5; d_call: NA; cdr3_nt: TGTGCCAGCACTCAGACAGGAGCAGAGACCCAGTACTTC; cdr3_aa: CASTQTGAETQYF
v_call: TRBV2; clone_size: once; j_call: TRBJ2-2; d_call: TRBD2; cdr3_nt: TGTGCCAGCAGTGATCCTAGCGGGGGCCCGTTCGGGGAGCTGTTTTTT; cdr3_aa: CASSDPSGGPFGELFF
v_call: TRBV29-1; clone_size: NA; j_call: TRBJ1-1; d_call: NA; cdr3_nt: TGCAGCGTTGAAGCAGGGATCATTGAAGCTTTCTTT; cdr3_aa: CSVEAGIIEAFF
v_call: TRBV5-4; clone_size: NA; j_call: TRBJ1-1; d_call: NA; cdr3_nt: TGTGCCAGCAGCGAATTGGGCAGCGGGAACACTGAAGCTTTCTTT; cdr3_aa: CASSELGSGNTEAFF
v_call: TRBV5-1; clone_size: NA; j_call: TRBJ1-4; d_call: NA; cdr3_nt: TGCGCCAGCAGCACTGCAGGGGATGCAACTAATGAAAAACTGTTTTTT; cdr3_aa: CASSTAGDATNEKLFF
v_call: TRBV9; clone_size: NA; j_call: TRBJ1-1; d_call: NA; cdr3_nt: TGTGCCAGCAGCGTAGGGGTTGAGACAGGACTCACTGAAGCTTTCTTT; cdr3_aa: CASSVGVETGLTEAFF
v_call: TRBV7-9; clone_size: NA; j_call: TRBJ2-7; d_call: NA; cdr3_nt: TGTGCCAGCAGCTTAGACGGTCCCTACGAGCAGTACTTC; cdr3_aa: CASSLDGPYEQYF
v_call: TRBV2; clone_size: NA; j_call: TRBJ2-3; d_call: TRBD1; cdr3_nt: TGTGCTATCCAGGGGGTAGTCGCAGATACGCAGTATTTT; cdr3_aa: CAIQGVVADTQYF
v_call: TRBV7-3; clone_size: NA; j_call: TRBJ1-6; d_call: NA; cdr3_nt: TGTGCCAGCAGCTTACTGACAGGATATAATTCACCCCTCCACTTT; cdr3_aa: CASSLLTGYNSPLHF
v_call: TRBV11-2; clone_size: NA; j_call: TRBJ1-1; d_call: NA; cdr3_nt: TGTGCCAGCAGCTTGGGTACAGTGAACACTGAAGCTTTCTTT; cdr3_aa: CASSLGTVNTEAFF
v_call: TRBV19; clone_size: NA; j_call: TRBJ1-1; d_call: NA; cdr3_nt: TGTGCCAGTAGTATCTCCAGTAACACTGAAGCTTTCTTT; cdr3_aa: CASSISSNTEAFF
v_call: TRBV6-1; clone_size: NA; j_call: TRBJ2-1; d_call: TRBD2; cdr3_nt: TGTGCCAGCAGTGCAGCAGTGAAGGCGGGTCTAGCGGGGGGGGACAATGAGCAGTTCTTC; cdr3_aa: CASSAAVKAGLAGGDNEQFF
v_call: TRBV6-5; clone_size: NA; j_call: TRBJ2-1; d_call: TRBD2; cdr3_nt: TGTGCCAGCAGACAAAGCGGGGGGGACGGCAATGAGCAGTTCTTC; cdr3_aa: CASRQSGGDGNEQFF
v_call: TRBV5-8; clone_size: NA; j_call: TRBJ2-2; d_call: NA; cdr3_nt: TGTGCCAGCAGCTGGATCACCGGGTCCACCACCGGGGAGCTGTTTTTT; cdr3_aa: CASSWITGSTTGELFF
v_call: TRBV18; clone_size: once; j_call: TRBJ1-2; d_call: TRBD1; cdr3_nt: TGTGCCAGCTCACCACAGGGGGCGTCGAGACCTAACTATGGCTACACCTTC; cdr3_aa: CASSPQGASRPNYGYTF
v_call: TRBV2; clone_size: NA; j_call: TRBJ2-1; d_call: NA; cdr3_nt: TGTGCCAGCACGGGAGAGAGGGGCGATGAGCAGTTCTTC; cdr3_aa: CASTGERGDEQFF
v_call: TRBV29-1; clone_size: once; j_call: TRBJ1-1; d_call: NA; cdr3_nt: TGCAGCGTTGTACCGCGGAACACTGAAGCTTTCTTT; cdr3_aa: CSVVPRNTEAFF
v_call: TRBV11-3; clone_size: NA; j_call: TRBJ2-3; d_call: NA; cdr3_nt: TGTGCCAGCAGCTTAGACAGGGGTCCCACAGATACGCAGTATTTT; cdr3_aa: CASSLDRGPTDTQYF
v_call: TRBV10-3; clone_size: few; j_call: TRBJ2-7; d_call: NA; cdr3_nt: TGTGCCTCAACTAACATCCAGGGGTTAGGCTACGAGCAGTACTTC; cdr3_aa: CASTNIQGLGYEQYF
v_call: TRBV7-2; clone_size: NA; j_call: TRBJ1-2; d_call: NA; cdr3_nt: TGTGCCAGCAGCTTATTTGTGTTCGGGGGTACTATCGGCTACACCTTC; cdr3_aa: CASSLFVFGGTIGYTF
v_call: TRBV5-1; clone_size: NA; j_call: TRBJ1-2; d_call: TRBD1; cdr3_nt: TGCGCCAGCAGCGGGGGACAGGGGGTATACTATGGCTACACCTTC; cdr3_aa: CASSGGQGVYYGYTF
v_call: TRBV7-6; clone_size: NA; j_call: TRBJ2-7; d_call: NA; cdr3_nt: TGTGCCAGCAGCTTAGGGACTACCGGTAACGAGCAGTACTTC; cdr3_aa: CASSLGTTGNEQYF
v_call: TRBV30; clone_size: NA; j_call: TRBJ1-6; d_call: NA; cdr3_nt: TGTGCCTGGATCGACAGTGTAAATTCACCCCTCCACTTT; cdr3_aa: CAWIDSVNSPLHF
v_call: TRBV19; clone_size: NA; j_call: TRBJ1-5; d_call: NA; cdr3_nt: TGTGCCAGTAGTCCAGGTTGGCCCCAGCATTTT; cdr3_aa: CASSPGWPQHF
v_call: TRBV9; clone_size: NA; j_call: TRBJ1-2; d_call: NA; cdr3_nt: TGTGCCAGCAGCGCTACAGGGTATCGCAACTATGGCTACACCTTC; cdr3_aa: CASSATGYRNYGYTF
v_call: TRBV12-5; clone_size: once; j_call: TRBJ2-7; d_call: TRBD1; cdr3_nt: TGTGCTAGTGGTTTGCCGCGGGACAGGTCCCGGGTGCAGTACTTC; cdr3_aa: CASGLPRDRSRVQYF
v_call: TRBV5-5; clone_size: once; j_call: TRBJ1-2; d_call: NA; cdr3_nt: TGTGCCAGCAGCTTGAGAGGAATTGCTGGCTACACCTTC; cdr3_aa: CASSLRGIAGYTF
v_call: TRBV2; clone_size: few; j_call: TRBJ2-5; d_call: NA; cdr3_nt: TGTGCCAGCAGTGAGGGGACTTGGCTGGGGACCCAGTACTTC; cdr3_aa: CASSEGTWLGTQYF
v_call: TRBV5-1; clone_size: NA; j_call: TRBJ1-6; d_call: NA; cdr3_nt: TGCGCCAGCAGCTTGACAGGGACTAATTCACCCCTCCACTTT; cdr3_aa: CASSLTGTNSPLHF
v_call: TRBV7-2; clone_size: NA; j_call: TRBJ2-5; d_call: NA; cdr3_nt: TGTGCCAGCAGCTCAATCATTACGGGGACCCAGTACTTC; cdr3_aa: CASSSIITGTQYF
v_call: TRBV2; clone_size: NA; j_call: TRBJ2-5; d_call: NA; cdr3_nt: TGTGCCAGCAGCCCCTATACACCAGGGGAGACCCAGTACTTC; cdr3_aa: CASSPYTPGETQYF
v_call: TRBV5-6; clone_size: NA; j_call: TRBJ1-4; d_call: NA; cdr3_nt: TGTGCCAGCAGCTTCGGTCAGGCTGCAACTAATGAAAAACTGTTTTTT; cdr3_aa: CASSFGQAATNEKLFF
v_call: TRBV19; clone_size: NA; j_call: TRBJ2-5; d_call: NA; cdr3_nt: TGTGCCAGTAGTATAACGTTCAGAGAGACCCAGTACTTC; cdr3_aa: CASSITFRETQYF
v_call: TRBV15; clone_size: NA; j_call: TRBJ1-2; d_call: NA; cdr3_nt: TGTGCCACCAGCAGAGATTCGACAGGCTACACCTTC; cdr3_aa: CATSRDSTGYTF
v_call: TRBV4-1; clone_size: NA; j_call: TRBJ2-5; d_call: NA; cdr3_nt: TGCGCCAGCAGCCAAGGGGACTCCCAAGAGACCCAGTACTTC; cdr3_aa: CASSQGDSQETQYF
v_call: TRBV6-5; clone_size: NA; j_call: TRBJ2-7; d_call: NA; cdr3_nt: TGTGCCAGCAGTTCCGCCTACAGGGTACCCTACGAGCAGTACTTC; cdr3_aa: CASSSAYRVPYEQYF
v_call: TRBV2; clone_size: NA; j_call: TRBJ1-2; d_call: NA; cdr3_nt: TGCGCCGGCCGAACCCTGACGACGGGTAACTATGGCTACACCTTC; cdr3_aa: CAGRTLTTGNYGYTF
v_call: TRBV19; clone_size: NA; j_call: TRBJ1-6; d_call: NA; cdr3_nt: TGTGCCAGTAGTATAGTCGGAGAATCACCCCTCCACTTT; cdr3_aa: CASSIVGESPLHF
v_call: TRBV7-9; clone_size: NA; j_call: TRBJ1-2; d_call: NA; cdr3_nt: TGTGCCAGCAGCTTAGGGGCCAGGGCTAACTATGGCTACACCTTC; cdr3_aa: CASSLGARANYGYTF
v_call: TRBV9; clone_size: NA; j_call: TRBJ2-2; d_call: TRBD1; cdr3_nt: TGTGCCAGCAGCTCCACTCAGGGGGCGCCGAACACCGGGGAGCTGTTTTTT; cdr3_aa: CASSSTQGAPNTGELFF
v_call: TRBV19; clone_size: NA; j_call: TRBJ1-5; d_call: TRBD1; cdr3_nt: TGTGCCAGTAGTATCGCCAGGGGGGGCAATCAGCCCCAGCATTTT; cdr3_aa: CASSIARGGNQPQHF
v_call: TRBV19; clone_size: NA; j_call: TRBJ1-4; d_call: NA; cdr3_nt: TGTGCCAGTAGACCACAGGGCGCAACTAATGAAAAACTGTTTTTT; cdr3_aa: CASRPQGATNEKLFF
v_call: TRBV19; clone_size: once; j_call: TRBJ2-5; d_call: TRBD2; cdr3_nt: TGTGCCACCACTAGCGGGTTTGGTCAAGAGACCCAGTACTTC; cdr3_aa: CATTSGFGQETQYF
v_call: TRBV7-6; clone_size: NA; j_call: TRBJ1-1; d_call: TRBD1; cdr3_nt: TGTGCCAGCAGCAAGGGGGGACAGGGGGACACTGAAGCTTTCTTT; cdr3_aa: CASSKGGQGDTEAFF
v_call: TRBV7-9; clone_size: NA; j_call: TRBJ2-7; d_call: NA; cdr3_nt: TGTGCCAGCAGCTCCAAAGGGGGGGGGCATTTCTACGAGCAGTACTTC; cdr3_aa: CASSSKGGGHFYEQYF
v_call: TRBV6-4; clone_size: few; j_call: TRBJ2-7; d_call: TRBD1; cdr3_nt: TGTGCCAGCAGTGGGACAGGGGGCTCCTACGAGCAGTACTTC; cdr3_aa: CASSGTGGSYEQYF
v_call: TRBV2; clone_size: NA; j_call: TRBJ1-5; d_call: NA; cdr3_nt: TGTGCCAGCAGTGGTGTCCATAGCAATCAGCCCCAGCATTTT; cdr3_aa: CASSGVHSNQPQHF
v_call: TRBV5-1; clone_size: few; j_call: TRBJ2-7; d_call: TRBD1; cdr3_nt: TGCGCCAGCAGCTTGGGGCAGGGGGAATACGAGCAGTACTTC; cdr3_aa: CASSLGQGEYEQYF
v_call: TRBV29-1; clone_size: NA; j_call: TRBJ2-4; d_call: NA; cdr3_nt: TGCAGCGCGGGGACTTTGGCCAAAAACATTCAGTACTTC; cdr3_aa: CSAGTLAKNIQYF
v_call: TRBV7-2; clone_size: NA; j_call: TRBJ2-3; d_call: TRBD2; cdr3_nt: TGTGCCAGCAGCCTTGCGAGCGGGGGCGCAGATACGCAGTATTTT; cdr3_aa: CASSLASGGADTQYF
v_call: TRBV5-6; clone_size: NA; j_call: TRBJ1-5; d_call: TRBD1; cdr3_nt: TGTGCCAGCAGCTTGTGGAAGGCTGGGGACAGGGGTCCCGATCAGCCCCAGCATTTT; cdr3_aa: CASSLWKAGDRGPDQPQHF
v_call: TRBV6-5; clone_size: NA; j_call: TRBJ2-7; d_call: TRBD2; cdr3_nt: TGTGCCAGCAGGGCCGGGAGGGGGGCGTCCTACGAGCAGTACTTC; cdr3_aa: CASRAGRGASYEQYF